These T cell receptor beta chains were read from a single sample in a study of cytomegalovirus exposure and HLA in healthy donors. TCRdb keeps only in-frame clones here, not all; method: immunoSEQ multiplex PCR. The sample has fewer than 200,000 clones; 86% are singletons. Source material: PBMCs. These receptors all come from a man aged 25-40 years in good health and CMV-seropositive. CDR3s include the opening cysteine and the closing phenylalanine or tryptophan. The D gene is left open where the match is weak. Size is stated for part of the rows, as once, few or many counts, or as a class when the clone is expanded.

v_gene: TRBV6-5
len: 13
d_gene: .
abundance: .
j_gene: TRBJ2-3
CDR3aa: CASSYDWGDTQYF
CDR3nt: TGTGCCAGCAGTTACGATTGGGGGGATACGCAGTATTTT

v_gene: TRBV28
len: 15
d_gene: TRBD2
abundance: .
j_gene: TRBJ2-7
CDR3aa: CASRAGTSGLYEQYF
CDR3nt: TGTGCCAGCAGGGCCGGGACTAGCGGGCTCTACGAGCAGTACTTC

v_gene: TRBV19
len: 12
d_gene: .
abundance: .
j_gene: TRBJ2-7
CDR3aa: CASLLQGYEQYF
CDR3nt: TGTGCCAGTCTGTTACAGGGCTACGAGCAGTACTTC

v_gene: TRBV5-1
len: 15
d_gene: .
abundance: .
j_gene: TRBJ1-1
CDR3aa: CASSLDGSPDTEAFF
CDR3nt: TGCGCCAGCAGCTTGGACGGCAGCCCAGACACTGAAGCTTTCTTT

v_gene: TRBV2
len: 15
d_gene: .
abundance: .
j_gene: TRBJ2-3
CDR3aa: CANLRGTLSTDTQYF
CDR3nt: TGTGCCAACCTGCGGGGCACCCTTAGCACAGATACGCAGTATTTT

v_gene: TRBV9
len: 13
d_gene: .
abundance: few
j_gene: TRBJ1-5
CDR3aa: CASSVGDGQPQHF
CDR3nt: TGTGCCAGCAGCGTAGGGGACGGCCAGCCCCAGCATTTT

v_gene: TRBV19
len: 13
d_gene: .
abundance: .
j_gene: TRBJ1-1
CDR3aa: CASSTGTSVEAFF
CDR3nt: TGTGCCAGTAGTACTGGGACGTCGGTCGAAGCTTTCTTT

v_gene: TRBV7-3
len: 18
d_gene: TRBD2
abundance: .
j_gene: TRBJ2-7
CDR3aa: CASSPGLAGGQSSYEQYF
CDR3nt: TGTGCCAGCAGCCCGGGACTAGCGGGGGGCCAGTCCTCCTACGAGCAGTACTTC

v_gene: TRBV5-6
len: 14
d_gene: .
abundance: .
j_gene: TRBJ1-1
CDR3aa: CASSFSDSGTEAFF
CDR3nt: TGTGCCAGCAGCTTTTCGGATTCGGGCACTGAAGCTTTCTTT

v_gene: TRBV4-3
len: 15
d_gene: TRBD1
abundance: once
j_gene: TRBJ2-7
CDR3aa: CASSQRPGQGHEQYF
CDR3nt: TGCGCCAGCAGCCAAAGGCCGGGACAGGGCCACGAGCAGTACTTC

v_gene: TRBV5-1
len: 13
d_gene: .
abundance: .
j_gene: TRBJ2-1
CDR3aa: CASSLFPVDEQFF
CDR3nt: TGCGCCAGCAGCTTGTTTCCGGTCGATGAGCAGTTCTTC

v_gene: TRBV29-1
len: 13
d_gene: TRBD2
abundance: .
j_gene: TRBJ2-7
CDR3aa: CSVVREGVFEQYF
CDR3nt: TGCAGCGTTGTACGGGAGGGGGTTTTCGAGCAGTACTTC

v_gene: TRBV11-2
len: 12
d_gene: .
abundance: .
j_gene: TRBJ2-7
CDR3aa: CASSPTGSEQYF
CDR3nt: TGTGCCAGCAGCCCAACAGGGAGCGAGCAGTACTTC

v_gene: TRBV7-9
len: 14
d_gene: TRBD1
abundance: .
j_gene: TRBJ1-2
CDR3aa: CASSLEVTGGGYTF
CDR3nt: TGTGCCAGCAGCTTAGAGGTGACAGGGGGAGGCTACACCTTC

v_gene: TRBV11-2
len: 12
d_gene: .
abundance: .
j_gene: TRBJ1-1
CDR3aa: CASSLQGYEAFF
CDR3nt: TGTGCCAGCAGCTTACAGGGGTATGAAGCTTTCTTT

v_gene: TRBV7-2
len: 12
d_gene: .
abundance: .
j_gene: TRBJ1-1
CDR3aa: CASSLDGYEAFF
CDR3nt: TGTGCCAGCAGCCTGGACGGATACGAAGCTTTCTTT

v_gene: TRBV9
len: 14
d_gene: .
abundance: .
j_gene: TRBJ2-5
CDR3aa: CASSPVPGRETQYF
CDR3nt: TGTGCCAGCAGCCCCGTCCCGGGGCGTGAGACCCAGTACTTC

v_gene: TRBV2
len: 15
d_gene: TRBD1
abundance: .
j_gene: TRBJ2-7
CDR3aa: CASSEATGTTYEQYF
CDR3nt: TGTGCCAGCAGTGAAGCGACAGGGACAACCTACGAGCAGTACTTC

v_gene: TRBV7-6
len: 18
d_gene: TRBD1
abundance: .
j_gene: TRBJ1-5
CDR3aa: CASSLAPGTGGSNQPQHF
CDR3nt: TGTGCCAGCAGCTTAGCACCGGGGACAGGGGGTAGCAATCAGCCCCAGCATTTT

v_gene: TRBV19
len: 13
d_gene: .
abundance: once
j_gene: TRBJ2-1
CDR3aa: CASSITGYNEQFF
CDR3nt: TGTGCCAGTAGTATCACAGGTTACAATGAGCAGTTCTTC

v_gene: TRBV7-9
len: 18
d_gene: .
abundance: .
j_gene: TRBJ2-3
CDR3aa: CASSPHTGAGKSTDTQYF
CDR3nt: TGTGCCAGCAGCCCACACACGGGAGCAGGTAAAAGCACAGATACGCAGTATTTT

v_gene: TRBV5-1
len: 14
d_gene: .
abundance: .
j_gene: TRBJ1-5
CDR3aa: CASSFQGGNQPQHF
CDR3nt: TGCGCCAGCAGCTTTCAAGGAGGCAATCAGCCCCAGCATTTT

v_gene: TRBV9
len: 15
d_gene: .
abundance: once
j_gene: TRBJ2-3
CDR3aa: CASSVGSAGYDTQYF
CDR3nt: TGTGCCAGCAGCGTAGGTTCGGCGGGCTATGATACGCAGTATTTT

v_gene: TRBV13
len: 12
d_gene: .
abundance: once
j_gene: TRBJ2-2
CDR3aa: CASSPPSGELFF
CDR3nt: TGTGCCAGCAGCCCCCCTAGCGGGGAGCTGTTTTTT

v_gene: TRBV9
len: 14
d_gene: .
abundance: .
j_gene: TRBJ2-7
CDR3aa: CASSVGTASYEQYF
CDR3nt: TGTGCCAGCAGCGTAGGGACAGCCTCCTACGAGCAGTACTTC

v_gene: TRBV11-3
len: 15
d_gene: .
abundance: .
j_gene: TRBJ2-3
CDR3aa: CASSLRGGGEDTQYF
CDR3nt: TGTGCCAGCAGCCTACGGGGTGGGGGAGAGGATACGCAGTATTTT

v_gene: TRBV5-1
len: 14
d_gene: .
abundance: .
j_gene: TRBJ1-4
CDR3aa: CASSPGQLNEKLFF
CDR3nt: TGCGCCAGCAGCCCCGGACAGCTGAATGAAAAACTGTTTTTT

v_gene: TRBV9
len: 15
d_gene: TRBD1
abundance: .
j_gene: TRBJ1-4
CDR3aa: CASSVGPGGDEKLFF
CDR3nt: TGTGCCAGCAGCGTAGGGCCAGGGGGCGATGAAAAACTGTTTTTT

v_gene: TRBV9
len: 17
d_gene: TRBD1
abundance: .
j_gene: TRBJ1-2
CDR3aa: CASSVASWQGAEDGYTF
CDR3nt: TGTGCCAGCAGCGTAGCGTCTTGGCAGGGGGCTGAAGATGGCTACACCTTC

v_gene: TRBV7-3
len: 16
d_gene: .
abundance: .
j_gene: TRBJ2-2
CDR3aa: CASSLLAPTNTGELFF
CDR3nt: TGTGCCAGCAGCTTACTAGCCCCCACTAACACCGGGGAGCTGTTTTTT

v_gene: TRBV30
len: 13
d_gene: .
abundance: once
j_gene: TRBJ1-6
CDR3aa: CAWTRSYNSPLHF
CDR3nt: TGTGCCTGGACACGTTCTTATAATTCACCCCTCCACTTT

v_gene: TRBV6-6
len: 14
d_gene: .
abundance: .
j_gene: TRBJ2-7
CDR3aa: CASSYSTQPYEQYF
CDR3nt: TGTGCCAGCAGTTACTCCACGCAGCCCTACGAGCAGTACTTC

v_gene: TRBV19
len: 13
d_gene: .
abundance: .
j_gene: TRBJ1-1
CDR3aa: CASSARLDTEAFF
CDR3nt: TGTGCCAGTAGTGCCCGCCTGGATACTGAAGCTTTCTTT

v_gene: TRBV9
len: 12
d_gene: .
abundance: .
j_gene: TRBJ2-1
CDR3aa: CASSVRHNEQFF
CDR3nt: TGTGCCAGCAGCGTACGCCACAATGAGCAGTTCTTC

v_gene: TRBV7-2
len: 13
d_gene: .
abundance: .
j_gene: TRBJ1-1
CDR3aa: CATRQELNTEAFF
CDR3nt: TGTGCCACCCGACAGGAATTGAACACTGAAGCTTTCTTT

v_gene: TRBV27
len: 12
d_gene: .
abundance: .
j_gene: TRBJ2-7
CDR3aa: CASRAGGSEQYF
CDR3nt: TGTGCCAGCAGAGCCGGGGGATCCGAGCAGTACTTC

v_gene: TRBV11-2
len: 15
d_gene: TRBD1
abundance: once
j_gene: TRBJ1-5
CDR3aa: CASSFDRGIDQPQHF
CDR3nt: TGTGCCAGCAGCTTTGACAGGGGGATAGATCAGCCCCAGCATTTT

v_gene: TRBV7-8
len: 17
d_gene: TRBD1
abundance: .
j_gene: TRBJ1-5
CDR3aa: CASSRTGGERSNQPQHF
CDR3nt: TGTGCCAGCAGCCGGACAGGGGGCGAAAGGAGCAATCAGCCCCAGCATTTT

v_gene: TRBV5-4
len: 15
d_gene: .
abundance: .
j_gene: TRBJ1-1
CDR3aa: CASRSIVGLNTEAFF
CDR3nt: TGTGCCAGCAGATCAATCGTCGGATTGAACACTGAAGCTTTCTTT

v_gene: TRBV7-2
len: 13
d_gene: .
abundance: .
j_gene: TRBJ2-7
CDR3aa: CASRRAAPDEQYF
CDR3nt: TGTGCCAGCCGAAGAGCGGCCCCAGACGAGCAGTACTTC